The entry that follows covers one T cell receptor (beta chain) sequence. The antigen is undetermined. Germline V lookup: CDR1 MGHRA, CDR2 YSYEKL. This CDR3 contains 18 residues. V shed 0 bases and J shed 2 bases, with 20 bases lying between them. The data derive from a study of graft-versus-host responses after intestinal transplantation. Libraries were prepared by immunoSEQ multiplex PCR; TCRdb keeps only in-frame clonotypes and omits some of them. The table lists around 110,000 clones, less than 95% of them singletons. Study-level results: Some GvH clones appeared in ileal mucosa or blood before recipient bone marrow.

This chain links TRBV4-1 with TRBJ2-7; tentatively, D is TRBD2 (5 bases). The receptor comes from a human donor who received an intestinal transplant. Sequencing used unstimulated CD4+ T cells sorted from spleen or lymph node cells, obtained before intestinal transplant. CDR3 nucleotide sequence: TGCGCCAGCAGCCAAGACCGGAGCCGGGGATTTGGCGCCTACGAGCAGTACTTC. Its translation is CASSQDRSRGFGAYEQYF.